The clone carrying this TCR beta chain was counted ten times or more. Its antigen is not known. Time point specified: sample taken at primary tumor resection. Donation came from around 72 patients with untreated early-stage non-small cell lung cancer. Whole RNA, which was extracted from tumor, nontumor lung tissue or frozen PBMC, was sequenced without any cell sorting. TCRdb recomputed calls from the 5' RACE reads with MiXCR, one row per CDR3 protein. The sample has fewer than 40,000 distinct CDR3 sequences; 6% to 8% are singletons. This record comes from a study of spatial heterogeneity in lung cancer. The study, taken as a whole, reports: Resection blood, more than follow-up blood, showed ubiquitous expanded tumor TCRs.

Germline-derived CDR1 and CDR2 are SGHTA and FQGNSA. V dropped 4 bases and J dropped 5 bases, with 5 bases sitting between them. This CDR3 is 11 amino acids long. Source: PBMCs, taken at surgery. The TCR sequence derives from a male donor with early-stage non-small cell lung cancer. The V call is TRBV7-2, the J call TRBJ2-5, with unresolved D. The CDR3, as DNA: TGTGCCAGCAGCTCGTCCGAGACCCAGTACTTC. Translation gives CASSSSETQYF.